This entry lists 23 T cell receptor beta chains sequenced from one sample in a study of human T cells and chemical hapten exposure. Attachment of unique molecular identifiers to individual cDNA molecules was performed in the library. TCRdb called the reads again in MiXCR, with one record for every CDR3 protein. This table holds around 120,000 distinct CDR3 sequences, about 8.9% found once. The total RNA was obtained from whole blood that was not fractionated. The sample taken for sequencing was whole blood. Receptor source: a human donor in good health. Some clones in this sample may be carry-over from other donors' samples.

The V and J genes are TRBV2 and TRBJ2-2; 10 positions agree with TRBD2. This CDR3 contains 14 residues. V was pared by 6 bases and J by 6 bases, with 4 bases of the junction left unmatched. The germline V gene has CDR1 SNHLY and CDR2 FYNNEI. CDR3 bases: TGTGCCAGCAGGGCTCTAGCGGGAGCCGGGGAGCTGTTTTTT. Translating gives CASRALAGAGELFF.

This clonotype came up a few times. V gene TRBV12-3 or TRBV12-4 combines with J gene TRBJ2-7; 11 bases agree with TRBD2. This CDR3 spans 14 amino acids. The V gene end was trimmed by 3 bases and the J gene end by 6 bases; junction bases not matched to a gene: 4. CDR3 coding DNA: TGTGCCAGCAGTTTTAGCGGGAGGGCCTTCGAGCAGTACTTC. Residues: CASSFSGRAFEQYF.

V gene TRBV11-2 combines with J gene TRBJ2-7; 11 bases are a match to TRBD2. The CDR3 totals 16 residues. The V and J ends lost 0 bases and 9 bases, in that order; junction bases with no gene match: 10. Germline V CDR1 and CDR2: SGHAT, FQNNGV. The CDR3 loop reads CASSLDLPLTSGRQYF. Written as DNA, the CDR3 is TGTGCCAGCAGCTTAGATCTCCCCCTCACTAGCGGGAGGCAGTACTTC.

This clonotype has at least ten counts. The V call is TRBV10-3, the J call TRBJ1-1, with 11 bases that match TRBD1. The V gene's germline CDR1 is ENHRY and CDR2 SYGVKD. After removal of 0 bases from V and 6 bases from J, the junction contained 9 bases not matched to a gene. This CDR3 has 17 residues. CDR3 residues: CAISESGTGGLLSEAFF. CDR3 DNA sequence: TGTGCCATCAGTGAGTCGGGGACAGGGGGTCTTCTGTCTGAAGCTTTCTTT.

This clonotype occurred once. The genes are TRBV9 and TRBJ2-4; tentatively, D is TRBD1 or TRBD2 (5 bases each). V shed 4 bases and J shed 6 bases, with 20 bases lying between them. From germline, CDR1 is SGDLS and CDR2 YYNGEE. The CDR3 loop spans 16 amino acids. This CDR3 is CASSLTGTQGGNIQYF. DNA for the CDR3: TGTGCCAGCAGCTTGACCGGGACCCAAGGAGGAAACATTCAGTACTTC.

CDR3 sequence reads: CASSLSGQGRDEQFF. In DNA, the CDR3 is TGTGCCAGCAGCTTATCAGGACAGGGTCGGGATGAGCAGTTCTTC. The rearrangement joins TRBV7-9 to TRBJ2-1; 8 nucleotides align to TRBD1. V lost 2 bases to trimming and J lost 8 bases; unmatched junction nucleotides: 8. CDR3 length: 15 residues. Germline CDR1 is SEHNR and CDR2 is FQNEAQ (reference sequence).

This clonotype was detected many times. The rearrangement uses TRBV7-2 and TRBJ2-5; D may be TRBD1 (6 bases). V was cut by 5 bases and J by 7 bases, with 11 bases left in between. In germline, CDR1 is SGHTA, CDR2 FQGNSA. This CDR3 region has 12 residues. The CDR3 reads CASSAVRGTQYF. Here the CDR3 DNA reads TGTGCCAGCAGCGCAGTCAGGGGGACCCAGTACTTC.

This clonotype was detected a few times. The chain couples TRBV3-1 to TRBJ2-4, with 11 bases aligning to TRBD2. CDR3 length: 17 residues. V was pared by 6 bases and J by 5 bases, with 12 bases of the junction left unmatched. CDR1 and CDR2 (germline): LGHDT, YNNKEL (reference sequence). The CDR3 region has the DNA TGTGCCAGCAGTCACTCCGGGACTAGCGGAGCTGAAAACATTCAGTACTTC. It encodes CASSHSGTSGAENIQYF.

This chain uses TRBV28 with TRBJ1-2; D is ambiguous. CDR1 is MDHEN and CDR2 is SYDVKM in the germline V gene. The CDR3 has 14 residues. Trimming left V 10 bases short and J 4 bases short, with 19 bases between. Here the CDR3 DNA reads TGTGCCACAGATCCAGGCCGTTCATTCTATGGCTACACCTTC. This sequence encodes CATDPGRSFYGYTF.

The genes are TRBV20-1 and TRBJ1-2, with 7 positions matching TRBD1. The germline CDR1 and CDR2 sequences are DFQATT and SNEGSKA (reference sequence). The CDR3 has 14 amino acids. V was clipped by 5 bases and J by 4 bases; unmatched bases: 10. The CDR3 protein is CSAPTPDRLYGYTF. Here the CDR3 DNA reads TGCAGTGCTCCAACCCCGGACAGGCTCTATGGCTACACCTTC.

This clonotype was detected only a few times. CDR3 nucleotide sequence: TGTGCCAGCAGCCTCAGGGATTCGGACGATGAGCAGTTCTTC. This gives the protein CASSLRDSDDEQFF. This chain links TRBV14 with TRBJ2-1; possibly TRBD1 for D (5 bases). The ends were cut back, 4 bases at V and 8 bases at J, with 15 bases in the middle. Germline V lookup: CDR1 SGHDN, CDR2 FVKESK. CDR3 size: 14 residues.

This clonotype was recorded at least ten times. The CDR3: CASRRRPETNTEAFF. For the CDR3, the DNA is TGTGCCAGCAGACGACGACCAGAGACGAACACTGAAGCTTTCTTT. The rearrangement joins TRBV6-5 to TRBJ1-1; D ambiguous. Germline V lookup: CDR1 MNHEY, CDR2 SVGAGI. This CDR3 region has 15 residues. The ends were cut back, 6 bases at V and 1 base at J, with 15 bases in the middle.

This clonotype showed up just a few times. The chain couples TRBV25-1 to TRBJ2-1, with a weak D call TRBD2 (6 bases). The germline V gene has CDR1 MGHDK and CDR2 SYGVNS. The CDR3 has 15 amino acids. The V end lost 5 bases, the J end lost 8 bases, and 19 bases lay between the germline ends. Here the CDR3 DNA reads TGTGCCAGCAGTTCCCGGGCGGAGGGCCACCATGAGCAGTTCTTC. It translates to CASSSRAEGHHEQFF.

The rearrangement uses TRBV4-3 and TRBJ2-7; 11 bases map to TRBD2. This CDR3 has 15 amino acids. V dropped 1 base and J dropped 3; count of bases not matched to a gene: 2. The germline V gene has CDR1 LGHNA and CDR2 YSLEER. CDR3 residues: CASSQGLAGNYEQYF. The CDR3, as DNA: TGCGCCAGCAGCCAAGGACTAGCGGGGAACTACGAGCAGTACTTC.

This clonotype occurred a few times. The gene calls are TRBV12-3 or TRBV12-4 and TRBJ2-3, with no clear D. V was cut by 4 bases and J by 0 bases, with 8 bases left in between. This CDR3 comprises 14 residues. In nucleotides, the CDR3 is TGTGCCAGCAGTTGGACGGCTAGCACAGATACGCAGTATTTT. This encodes CASSWTASTDTQYF.

This clonotype has more than one count but fewer than ten. The rearrangement joins TRBV4-3 to TRBJ2-1; 9 positions agree with TRBD2. Germline lookup yields CDR1 LGHNA and CDR2 YSLEER. With V trimmed by 5 bases and J by 6 bases, 8 bases remained unmatched. CDR3 length: 15 residues. The CDR3 DNA is TGCGCCAGCAGCACGTGGGGTAGCGGGAGCAATGAGCAGTTCTTC. Translating gives CASSTWGSGSNEQFF.

This clonotype was detected only a few times. The chain joins TRBV9 to TRBJ1-3; unclear D gene. The V end was cut by 2 bases, the J end by 0 bases, with 6 bases between. CDR1 is SGDLS, CDR2 YYNGEE, per germline. The CDR3 runs to 14 residues. The CDR3 region has the DNA TGTGCCAGCAGCGTCACGGACTCTGGAAACACCATATATTTT. Encoded protein: CASSVTDSGNTIYF.

This clonotype has ten or more counts. The chain uses TRBV11-2 and TRBJ1-5, with D possibly matching TRBD1 (5 bases). Germline CDR1 reads SGHAT; CDR2 reads FQNNGV. V was pared by 2 bases and J by 4 bases, with 12 bases between. The CDR3 has 15 amino acids. DNA for the CDR3: TGTGCCAGCAGCTTATCGACAAGGGGTAATCAGCCCCAGCATTTT. Its translation is CASSLSTRGNQPQHF.

There are many counts of this clonotype. V and J are TRBV28 and TRBJ2-7, with TRBD2 matching over 8 bases. There are 16 residues in the CDR3. The V gene's germline CDR1 is MDHEN and CDR2 SYDVKM. J gave up 0 bases and V 6 bases, and 10 bases lay outside the gene matches. The CDR3 spells CASSFSLAGLSYEQYF. In DNA form, the CDR3 reads TGTGCCAGCAGCTTCTCTCTAGCGGGTCTCTCCTACGAGCAGTACTTC. Looking up the rest from reference TRBV28 and TRBJ2-7 gives the full variable domain: DVKVTQSSRYLVKRTGEKVFLECVQDMDHENMFWYRQDPGLGLRLIYFSYDVKMKEKGDIPEGYSVSREKKERFSLILESASTNQTSMYLCASSFSLAGLSYEQYFGPGTRLTVT.

This clonotype was recorded many times. The chain joins TRBV6-6 to TRBJ1-2; D might be TRBD1 (6 bases). V dropped 2 bases and J dropped 3 bases, with 13 bases sitting between them. In germline, CDR1 is MNHNY, CDR2 SVGAGI (reference sequence). The CDR3 has 15 amino acids. The CDR3 coding sequence is TGTGCCAGCAGTTACACTCCAGGGGCGGACTATGGCTACACCTTC. Translated: CASSYTPGADYGYTF.

This clonotype was counted at least ten times. This chain links TRBV4-1 with TRBJ2-3; D not resolved. From germline, CDR1 is MGHRA and CDR2 YSYEKL. The CDR3 consists of 16 residues. The germline V and J ends were trimmed by 0 bases and 1 base, with 11 bases remaining between them. The CDR3, as DNA: TGCGCCAGCAGCCAAGACCGATCACGAGGCACAGATACGCAGTATTTT. Its protein product is CASSQDRSRGTDTQYF.

This clonotype was found a few times. The chain couples TRBV4-1 to TRBJ2-3, with 12 positions matching TRBD1. J gave up 5 bases and V 0 bases, and 6 bases lay outside the gene matches. The germline V gene has CDR1 MGHRA and CDR2 YSYEKL. This CDR3 spans 17 amino acids. The CDR3 DNA reads TGCGCCAGCAGCCAAGATCGGGACAGGGGGCAGGTAGATACGCAGTATTTT. Translating it yields CASSQDRDRGQVDTQYF.

This clonotype was counted many times. The V gene is TRBV7-2, the J gene TRBJ1-5, with D tentatively TRBD1 (6 bases). Between the trimmed V and J ends, which lost 1 base and 2 bases, there was a span of 15 bases. Germline V gene sequence: CDR1 SGHTA, CDR2 FQGNSA. The CDR3 length is 17 residues. CDR3 protein: CASSLGPGGLGNQPQHF. CDR3 nucleotide sequence: TGTGCCAGCAGCTTAGGGCCCGGGGGCTTAGGCAATCAGCCCCAGCATTTT. Supplemented by reference TRBV7-2 and TRBJ1-5, the full variable domain reads GAGVSQSPSNKVTEKGKDVELRCDPISGHTALYWYRQSLGQGLEFLIYFQGNSAPDKSGLPSDRFSAERTGGSVSTLTIQRTQQEDSAVYLCASSLGPGGLGNQPQHFGDGTRLSIL.